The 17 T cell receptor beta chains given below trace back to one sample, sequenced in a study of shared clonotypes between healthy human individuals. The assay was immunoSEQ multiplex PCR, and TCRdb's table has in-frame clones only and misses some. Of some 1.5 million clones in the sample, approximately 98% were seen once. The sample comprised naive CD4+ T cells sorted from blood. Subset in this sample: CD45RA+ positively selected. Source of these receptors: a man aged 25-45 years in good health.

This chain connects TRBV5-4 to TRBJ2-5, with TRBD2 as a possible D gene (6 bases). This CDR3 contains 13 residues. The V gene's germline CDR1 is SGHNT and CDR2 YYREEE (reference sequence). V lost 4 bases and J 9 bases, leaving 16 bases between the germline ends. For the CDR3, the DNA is TGTGCCAGCAGCAGCGGTAGGCCGGGGGCCCAGTACTTC. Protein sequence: CASSSGRPGAQYF.

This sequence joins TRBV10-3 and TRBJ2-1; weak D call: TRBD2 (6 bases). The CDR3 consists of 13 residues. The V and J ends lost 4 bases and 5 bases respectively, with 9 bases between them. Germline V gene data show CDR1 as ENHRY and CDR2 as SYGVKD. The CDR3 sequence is CAISGLGDNEQFF. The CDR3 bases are TGTGCCATCAGTGGACTAGGCGACAATGAGCAGTTCTTC.

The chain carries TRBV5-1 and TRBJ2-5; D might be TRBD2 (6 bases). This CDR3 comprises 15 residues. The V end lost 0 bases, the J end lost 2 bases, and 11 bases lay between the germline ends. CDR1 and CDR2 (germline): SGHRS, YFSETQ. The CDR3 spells CASSLASVRQETQYF. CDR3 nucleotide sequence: TGCGCCAGCAGCTTGGCTAGCGTAAGGCAAGAGACCCAGTACTTC.

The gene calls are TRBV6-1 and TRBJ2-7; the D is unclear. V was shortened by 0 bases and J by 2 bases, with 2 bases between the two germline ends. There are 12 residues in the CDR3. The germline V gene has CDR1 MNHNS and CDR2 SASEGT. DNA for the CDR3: TGTGCCAGCAGTGAAGCCCCCTACGAGCAGTACTTC. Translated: CASSEAPYEQYF.

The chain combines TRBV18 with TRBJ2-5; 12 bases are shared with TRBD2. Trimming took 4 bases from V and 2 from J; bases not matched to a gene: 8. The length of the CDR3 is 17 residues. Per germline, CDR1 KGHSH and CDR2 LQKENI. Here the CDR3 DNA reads TGTGCCAGCTCACGACAGACACTAGCGGGGGGACAAGAGACCCAGTACTTC. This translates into CASSRQTLAGGQETQYF. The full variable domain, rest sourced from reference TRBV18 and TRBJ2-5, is NAGVMQNPRHLVRRRGQEARLRCSPMKGHSHVYWYRQLPEEGLKFMVYLQKENIIDESGMPKERFSAEFPKEGPSILRIQQVVRGDSAAYFCASSRQTLAGGQETQYFGPGTRLLVL.

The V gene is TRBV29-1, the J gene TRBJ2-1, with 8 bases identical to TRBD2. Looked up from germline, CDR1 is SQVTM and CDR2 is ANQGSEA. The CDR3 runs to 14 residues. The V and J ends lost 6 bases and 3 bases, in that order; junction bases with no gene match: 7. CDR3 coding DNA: TGCAGCGTGTTTGTGACTAGCGACTACAATGAGCAGTTCTTC. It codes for CSVFVTSDYNEQFF.

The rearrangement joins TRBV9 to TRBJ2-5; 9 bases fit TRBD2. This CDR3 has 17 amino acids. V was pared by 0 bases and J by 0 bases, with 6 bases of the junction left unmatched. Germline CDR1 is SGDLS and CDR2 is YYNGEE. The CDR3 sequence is CASSVDPAGGYQETQYF. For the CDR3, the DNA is TGTGCCAGCAGCGTAGACCCAGCGGGGGGCTACCAAGAGACCCAGTACTTC.

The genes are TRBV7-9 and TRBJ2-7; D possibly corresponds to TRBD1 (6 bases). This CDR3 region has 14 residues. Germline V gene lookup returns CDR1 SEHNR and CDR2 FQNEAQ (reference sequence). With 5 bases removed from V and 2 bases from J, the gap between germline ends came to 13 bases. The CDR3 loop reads CASSQRQAAYEQYF. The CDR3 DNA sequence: TGTGCCAGCAGCCAACGACAGGCCGCCTACGAGCAGTACTTC. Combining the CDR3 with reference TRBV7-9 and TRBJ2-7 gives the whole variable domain DTGVSQNPRHKITKRGQNVTFRCDPISEHNRLYWYRQTLGQGPEFLTYFQNEAQLEKSRLLSDRFSAERPKGSFSTLEIQRTEQGDSAMYLCASSQRQAAYEQYFGPGTRLTVT.

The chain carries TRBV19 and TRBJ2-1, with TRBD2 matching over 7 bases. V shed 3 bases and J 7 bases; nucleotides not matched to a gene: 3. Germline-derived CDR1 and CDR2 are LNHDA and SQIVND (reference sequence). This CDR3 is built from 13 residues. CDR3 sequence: CASSIRGGNEQFF. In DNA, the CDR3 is TGTGCCAGTAGTATCCGGGGAGGGAATGAGCAGTTCTTC. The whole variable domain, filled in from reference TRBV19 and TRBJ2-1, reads DGGITQSPKYLFRKEGQNVTLSCEQNLNHDAMYWYRQDPGQGLRLIYYSQIVNDFQKGDIAEGYSVSREKKESFPLTVTSAQKNPTAFYLCASSIRGGNEQFFGPGTRLTVL.

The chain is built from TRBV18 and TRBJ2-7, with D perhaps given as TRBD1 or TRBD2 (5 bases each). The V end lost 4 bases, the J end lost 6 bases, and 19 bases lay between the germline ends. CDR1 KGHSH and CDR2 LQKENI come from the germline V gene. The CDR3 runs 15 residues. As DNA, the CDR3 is TGTGCCAGCTCACTTGGGGACGGCCCTCCGGGCGAGCAGTACTTC. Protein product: CASSLGDGPPGEQYF.

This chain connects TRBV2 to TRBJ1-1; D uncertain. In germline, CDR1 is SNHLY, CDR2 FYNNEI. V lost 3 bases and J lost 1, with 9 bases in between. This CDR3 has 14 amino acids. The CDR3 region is CASSEYIENTEAFF. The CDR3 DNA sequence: TGTGCCAGCAGTGAGTACATTGAGAACACTGAAGCTTTCTTT.

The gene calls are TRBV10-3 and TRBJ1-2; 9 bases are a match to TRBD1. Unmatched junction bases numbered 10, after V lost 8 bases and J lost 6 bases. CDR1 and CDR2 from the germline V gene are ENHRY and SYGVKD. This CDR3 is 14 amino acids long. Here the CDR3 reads CAIGTGTGYNGYTF. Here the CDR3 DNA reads TGTGCCATCGGAACCGGGACAGGGTATAATGGCTACACCTTC.

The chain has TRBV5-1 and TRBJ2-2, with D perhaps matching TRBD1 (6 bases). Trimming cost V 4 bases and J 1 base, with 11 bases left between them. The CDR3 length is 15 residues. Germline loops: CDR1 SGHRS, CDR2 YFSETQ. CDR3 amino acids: CASSGGHQNTGELFF. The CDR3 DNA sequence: TGCGCCAGCAGCGGGGGACACCAGAACACCGGGGAGCTGTTTTTT.

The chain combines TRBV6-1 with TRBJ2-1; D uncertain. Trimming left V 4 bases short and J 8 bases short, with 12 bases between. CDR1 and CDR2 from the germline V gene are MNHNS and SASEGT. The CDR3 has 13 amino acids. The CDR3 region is CASSVSRLHEQFF. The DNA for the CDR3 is TGTGCCAGCAGTGTTTCTCGGCTACATGAGCAGTTCTTC.

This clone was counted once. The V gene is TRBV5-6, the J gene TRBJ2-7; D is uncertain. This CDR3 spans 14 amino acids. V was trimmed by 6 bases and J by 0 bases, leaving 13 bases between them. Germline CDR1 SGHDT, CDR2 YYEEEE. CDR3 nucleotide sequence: TGTGCCAGCACCTCGGACGAACGCTCCTACGAGCAGTACTTC. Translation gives CASTSDERSYEQYF.

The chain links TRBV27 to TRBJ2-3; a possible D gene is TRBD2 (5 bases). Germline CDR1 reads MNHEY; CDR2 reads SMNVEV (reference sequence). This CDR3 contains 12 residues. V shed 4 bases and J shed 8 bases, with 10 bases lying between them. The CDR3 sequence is CASSSLRGTQYF. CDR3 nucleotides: TGTGCCAGCAGTTCACTACGGGGTACGCAGTATTTT.

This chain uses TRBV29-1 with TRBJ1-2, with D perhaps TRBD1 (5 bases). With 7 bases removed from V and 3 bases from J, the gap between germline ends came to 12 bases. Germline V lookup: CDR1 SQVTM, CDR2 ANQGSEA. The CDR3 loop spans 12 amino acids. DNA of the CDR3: TGCAGCGCCCCGGGGGGGGACTATGGCTACACCTTC. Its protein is CSAPGGDYGYTF. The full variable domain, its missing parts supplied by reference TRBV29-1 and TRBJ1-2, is SAVISQKPSRDICQRGTSLTIQCQVDSQVTMMFWYRQQPGQSLTLIATANQGSEATYESGFVIDKFPISRPNLTFSTLTVSNMSPEDSSIYLCSAPGGDYGYTFGSGTRLTVV.